These T cell receptor beta chains were read from a single sample in a study of cytomegalovirus exposure and HLA in healthy donors. Sequenced by immunoSEQ multiplex PCR; TCRdb stores in-frame clones only, minus some. The sample contains roughly 150,000 clones, 60% to 80% of which appear only once. Sample: PBMCs. The receptors originated from a woman aged 35 to 49 in good health and CMV-seronegative. Both conserved end residues are part of each CDR3. The order of the fields is clone size, J gene, V gene, D gene, CDR3 protein, CDR3 DNA. A D gene is named only where the DNA matches it firmly. Clone size is given for some rows only: seen once, a few or many times, or a class if the clone is expanded.

>-|TRBJ1-5|TRBV6-6|-
CASSYAPTGRDQPQHF
TGTGCCAGCAGTTACGCTCCTACAGGGCGGGATCAGCCCCAGCATTTT
>once|TRBJ1-3|TRBV7-8|-
CASSPEAGTISGNTIYF
TGTGCCAGCAGCCCCGAAGCGGGCACAATCTCTGGAAACACCATATATTTT
>-|TRBJ2-3|TRBV11-3|TRBD1
CASSLVPGGLTDTQYF
TGTGCCAGCAGCTTAGTTCCAGGGGGCCTCACAGATACGCAGTATTTT
>-|TRBJ2-7|TRBV5-4|TRBD1
CASSLGGQLPYEQYF
TGTGCCAGCAGCTTGGGGGGACAGCTTCCCTACGAGCAGTACTTC
>-|TRBJ2-3|TRBV7-9|TRBD2
CASSFLLAGHTQYF
TGTGCCAGCAGCTTCTTACTAGCGGGGCATACGCAGTATTTT
>once|TRBJ1-2|TRBV7-6|TRBD1
CASSSGQEVGYGYTF
TGTGCCAGCAGCTCGGGACAGGAAGTGGGATATGGCTACACCTTC
>-|TRBJ2-4|TRBV19|-
CASSGRGEAKNIQYF
TGTGCCAGTAGTGGCAGGGGGGAAGCCAAAAACATTCAGTACTTC
>-|TRBJ2-6|TRBV29-1|-
CSARGSSGANVLTF
TGCAGCGCCCGGGGAAGCTCTGGGGCCAACGTCCTGACTTTC
>-|TRBJ2-7|TRBV9|-
CASSVGWNAEQYF
TGTGCCAGCAGCGTGGGCTGGAATGCGGAGCAGTACTTC
>once|TRBJ2-1|TRBV7-9|-
CASSLEISRGSEQFF
TGTGCCAGCAGCTTAGAAATCTCTAGGGGCAGTGAGCAGTTCTTC
>-|TRBJ2-5|TRBV7-2|-
CASNAARGQETQYF
TGTGCCAGCAACGCGGCTCGGGGCCAAGAGACCCAGTACTTC
>once|TRBJ2-1|TRBV7-2|-
CASSPAGTDPIEQFF
TGTGCCAGCAGCCCTGCCGGGACTGACCCAATTGAGCAGTTCTTC
>-|TRBJ1-2|TRBV2|-
CASSEVAGWGYTF
TGTGCCAGCAGTGAGGTCGCAGGGTGGGGCTACACCTTC
>few|TRBJ2-6|TRBV11-3|-
CASTGANGLTF
TGTGCCAGCACTGGGGCCAACGGCCTGACTTTC
>-|TRBJ1-6|TRBV6-1|-
CASSEGGGYSYNSPLHF
TGTGCCAGCAGTGAAGGGGGGGGCTACAGCTATAATTCACCCCTCCACTTT
>-|TRBJ1-2|TRBV2|TRBD1
CASSEEGTGGAGGGYTF
TGTGCCAGCAGTGAAGAGGGGACAGGGGGCGCAGGCGGTGGCTACACCTTC
>once|TRBJ1-5|TRBV7-8|-
CASSSQGYSNQPQHF
TGTGCCAGCAGCTCCCAGGGCTATAGCAATCAGCCCCAGCATTTT
>-|TRBJ2-5|TRBV27|-
CASSLAGAETQYF
TGTGCCAGCAGTTTAGCGGGGGCGGAGACCCAGTACTTC
>-|TRBJ2-6|TRBV21-1|-
CASSKDEVEGQSGANVLTF
TGTGCCAGCAGCAAAGACGAGGTGGAGGGTCAATCTGGGGCCAACGTCCTGACTTTC
>-|TRBJ1-1|TRBV9|-
CASSVGGGGTEAFF
TGTGCCAGCAGCGTAGGTGGGGGAGGCACTGAAGCTTTCTTT
>-|TRBJ2-3|TRBV11-2|TRBD2
CASSPGSGGGPTDTQYF
TGTGCCAGCAGCCCGGGGAGCGGGGGGGGCCCCACAGATACGCAGTATTTT
>-|TRBJ2-7|TRBV7-7|-
CASSKGQTQGYYEQYF
TGTGCCAGCAGCAAGGGCCAGACCCAGGGCTACTACGAGCAGTACTTC
>-|TRBJ2-1|TRBV20-1|-
CSASGGEQFF
TGCAGTGCGAGTGGAGGTGAGCAGTTCTTC
>-|TRBJ2-7|TRBV11-2|-
CASSLSPRYEQYF
TGTGCCAGCAGCTTATCCCCCAGATACGAGCAGTACTTC
>-|TRBJ2-5|TRBV5-1|TRBD1
CASSSSGTGAWEQYF
TGCGCCAGCAGCTCCTCCGGGACAGGGGCTTGGGAGCAGTACTTC
>-|TRBJ1-6|TRBV4-2|TRBD1
CASSQAHWTGAYNSPLHF
TGTGCCAGCAGCCAAGCGCACTGGACAGGGGCATATAATTCACCCCTCCACTTT
>-|TRBJ1-1|TRBV9|TRBD1
CASSPTPTGGTEAFF
TGTGCCAGCAGCCCGACACCCACAGGGGGCACTGAAGCTTTCTTT
>-|TRBJ2-7|TRBV5-1|TRBD2
CASSRQGLAGEPLYEQYF
TGCGCCAGCAGCCGCCAGGGACTAGCGGGAGAGCCTCTCTACGAGCAGTACTTC
>-|TRBJ2-2|TRBV29-1|-
CSVVLASTGELFF
TGCAGCGTTGTACTAGCTAGCACCGGGGAGCTGTTTTTT
>-|TRBJ2-1|TRBV18|-
CASSPLSSGYNEQFF
TGTGCCAGCTCACCACTCTCCTCAGGTTACAATGAGCAGTTCTTC
>-|TRBJ2-2|TRBV5-4|-
CASSPITANTGELFF
TGTGCCAGCAGCCCTATCACAGCGAACACCGGGGAGCTGTTTTTT
>-|TRBJ2-1|TRBV15|-
CATSRDLAGMSSYNEQFF
TGTGCCACCAGCAGAGATTTGGCAGGGATGAGCTCCTACAATGAGCAGTTCTTC
>-|TRBJ1-5|TRBV11-2|-
CASSSGVGGNQPQHF
TGTGCCAGCAGCTCGGGGGTGGGGGGCAATCAGCCCCAGCATTTT
>once|TRBJ2-3|TRBV7-2|TRBD2
CASSLALAGGRGTDTQYF
TGTGCCAGCAGCTTAGCCCTAGCGGGGGGGCGGGGCACAGATACGCAGTATTTT
>-|TRBJ2-4|TRBV5-1|-
CASSLEGAPSDSQYF
TGCGCCAGCAGCTTGGAAGGGGCCCCGTCGGACAGTCAGTACTTC
>-|TRBJ2-7|TRBV5-4|TRBD2
CASGLAGVVEQYF
TGTGCCAGTGGACTAGCGGGAGTGGTAGAGCAGTACTTC
>-|TRBJ1-6|TRBV10-3|-
CAIREGRSPLHF
TGTGCCATCAGGGAGGGGAGGTCACCCCTCCACTTT
>-|TRBJ1-5|TRBV28|TRBD1
CASSSRQGMSLNQPQHF
TGTGCCAGCAGTTCGAGACAGGGAATGTCCCTGAATCAGCCCCAGCATTTT
>-|TRBJ2-1|TRBV7-3|TRBD1
CASSLGTGVLLGEQFF
TGTGCCAGCAGCCTCGGGACAGGGGTCCTCCTGGGTGAGCAGTTCTTC
>-|TRBJ2-7|TRBV7-9|TRBD1
CASSFQGSGTGNIEQYF
TGTGCCAGCAGCTTTCAAGGCTCCGGGACAGGGAATATCGAGCAGTACTTC
>-|TRBJ2-7|TRBV11-3|TRBD2
CASSPGLAGYEQYF
TGTGCCAGCAGCCCCGGACTAGCGGGTTACGAGCAGTACTTC
>-|TRBJ2-7|TRBV30|-
CAWSVGTVYEQYF
TGTGCCTGGAGTGTGGGCACGGTGTACGAGCAGTACTTC
>-|TRBJ1-2|TRBV25-1|-
CASSESGGVGYTF
TGTGCCAGCAGTGAATCGGGAGGGGTAGGCTACACCTTC
>-|TRBJ2-7|TRBV7-9|TRBD1
CASSLSGTGGRFEQYF
TGTGCCAGCAGCTTATCCGGGACAGGGGGTCGGTTCGAGCAGTACTTC
>-|TRBJ1-2|TRBV6-4|TRBD1
CASSDFPDRGSGYTF
TGTGCCAGCAGTGACTTTCCGGACAGGGGAAGTGGCTACACCTTC
>-|TRBJ1-6|TRBV18|-
CASSPNPQSYNSPLHF
TGTGCCAGCTCACCAAACCCACAGAGCTATAATTCACCCCTCCACTTT
>-|TRBJ2-3|TRBV10-3|-
CAIRRVGSDTQYF
TGTGCCATCAGGCGGGTAGGGTCAGATACGCAGTATTTT
>-|TRBJ2-7|TRBV30|-
CAWSNRYEQYF
TGTGCCTGGAGTAACAGGTACGAGCAGTACTTC
>-|TRBJ1-2|TRBV29-1|-
CSVVQNYGYTF
TGCAGCGTTGTGCAGAACTATGGCTACACCTTC
>once|TRBJ1-4|TRBV5-6|-
CASSFRSPNEKLFF
TGTGCCAGCAGCTTTAGGAGTCCTAATGAAAAACTGTTTTTT
>few|TRBJ2-7|TRBV5-6|-
CASSLTGISYEQYF
TGTGCCAGCAGCTTGACAGGGATCTCCTACGAGCAGTACTTC
>-|TRBJ2-5|TRBV5-1|TRBD1
CASSSTDRGPTQYF
TGCGCCAGCAGCTCAACCGACAGGGGGCCTACCCAGTACTTC
>-|TRBJ1-6|TRBV6-5|-
CASNQRPYNSPLHF
TGTGCCAGCAATCAGAGGCCTTATAATTCACCCCTCCACTTT
>-|TRBJ2-3|TRBV5-4|-
CASSSNTDTQYF
TGTGCCAGCAGCTCCAACACAGATACGCAGTATTTT